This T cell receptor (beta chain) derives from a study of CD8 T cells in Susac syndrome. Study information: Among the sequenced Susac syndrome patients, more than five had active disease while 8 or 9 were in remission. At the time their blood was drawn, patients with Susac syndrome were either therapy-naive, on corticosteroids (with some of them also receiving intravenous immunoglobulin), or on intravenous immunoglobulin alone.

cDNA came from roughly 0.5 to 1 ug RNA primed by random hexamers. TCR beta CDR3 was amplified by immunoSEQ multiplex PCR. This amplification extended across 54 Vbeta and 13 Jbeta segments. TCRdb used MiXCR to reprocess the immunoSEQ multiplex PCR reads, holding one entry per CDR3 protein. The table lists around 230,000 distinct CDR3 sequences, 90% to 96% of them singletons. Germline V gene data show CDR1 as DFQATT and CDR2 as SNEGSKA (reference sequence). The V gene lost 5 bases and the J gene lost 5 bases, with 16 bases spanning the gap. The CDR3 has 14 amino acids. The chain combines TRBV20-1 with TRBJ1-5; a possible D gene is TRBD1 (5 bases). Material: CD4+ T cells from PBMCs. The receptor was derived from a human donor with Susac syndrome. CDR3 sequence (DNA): TGCAGTGCTTATGGGGCGTCCCGGGATCAGCCCCAGCATTTT. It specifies CSAYGASRDQPQHF.